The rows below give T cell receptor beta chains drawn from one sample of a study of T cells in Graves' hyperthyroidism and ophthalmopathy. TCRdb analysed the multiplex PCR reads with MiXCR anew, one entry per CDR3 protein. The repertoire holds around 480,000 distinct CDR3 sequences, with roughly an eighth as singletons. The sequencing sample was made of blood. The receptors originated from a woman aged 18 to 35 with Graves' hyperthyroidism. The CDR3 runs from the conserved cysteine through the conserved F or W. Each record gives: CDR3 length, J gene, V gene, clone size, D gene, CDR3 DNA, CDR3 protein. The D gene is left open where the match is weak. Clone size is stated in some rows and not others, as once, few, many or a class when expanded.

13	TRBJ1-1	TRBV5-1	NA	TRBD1	TGCGCCAGCGGAGGGACAGGGTACACTGAAGCTTTCTTT	CASGGTGYTEAFF
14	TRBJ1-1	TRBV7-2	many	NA	TGTGCCAGCAGCTTAGTCCCAGGGGATACTGAAGCTTTCTTT	CASSLVPGDTEAFF
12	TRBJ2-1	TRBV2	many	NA	TGTGCCAGCAGTGGTCGGGGGACTGAGCAGTTCTTC	CASSGRGTEQFF
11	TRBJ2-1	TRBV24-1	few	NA	TGTGCCACCAGTGGAGATGGTGAGCAGTTCTTC	CATSGDGEQFF
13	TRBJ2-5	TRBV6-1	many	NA	TGTGCCAGCAGGGACACCTGGAGAGAGACCCAGTACTTC	CASRDTWRETQYF
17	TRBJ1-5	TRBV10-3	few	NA	TGTGCCATCAGTGAGTCGGGGCAGGTGGTAAGCAATCAGCCCCAGCATTTT	CAISESGQVVSNQPQHF
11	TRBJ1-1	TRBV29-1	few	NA	TGCAGCGTTGACCGGCGGACTGAAGCTTTCTTT	CSVDRRTEAFF
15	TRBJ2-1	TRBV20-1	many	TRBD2	TGCAGTGCTAGAGTCGTGGGACTAGCGGGATTTGAGCAGTTCTTC	CSARVVGLAGFEQFF
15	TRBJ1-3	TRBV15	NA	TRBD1	TGTGCCACCAGCACAGACAGGGGAACTGGAAACACCATATATTTT	CATSTDRGTGNTIYF
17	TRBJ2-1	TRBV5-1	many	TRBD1	TGCGCCAGCAGCCCCGGCAACAGGGGGCGAATCGTGGATGAGCAGTTCTTC	CASSPGNRGRIVDEQFF
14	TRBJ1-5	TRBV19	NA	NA	TGTGCCAGTAGTATCGGGGGTAGCAATCAGCCCCAGCATTTT	CASSIGGSNQPQHF
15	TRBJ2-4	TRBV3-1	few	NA	TGTGCCAGCAGCCAGAAGGATCTAGCCAAAAACATTCAGTACTTC	CASSQKDLAKNIQYF
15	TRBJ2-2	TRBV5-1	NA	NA	TGCGCCAGCAGCCGGGCCCTGCGGGGCACCGGGGAGCTGTTTTTT	CASSRALRGTGELFF
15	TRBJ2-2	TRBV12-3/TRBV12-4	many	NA	TGTGCCAGCAGTTTCGGCAGTCCCCTCACCGGGGAGCTGTTTTTT	CASSFGSPLTGELFF
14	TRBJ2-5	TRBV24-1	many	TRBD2	TGTGCCACCAGTGAGGCGGGAGTGAGAGAGACCCAGTACTTC	CATSEAGVRETQYF
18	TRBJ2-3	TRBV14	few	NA	TGTGCCAGCAGCATGAGCCCGGGACGCCAACCTGGGACAGATACGCAGTATTTT	CASSMSPGRQPGTDTQYF
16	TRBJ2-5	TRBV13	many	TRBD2	TGTGCCAGCAGCCCAGGACTAGCGGGGGACCAAGAGACCCAGTACTTC	CASSPGLAGDQETQYF
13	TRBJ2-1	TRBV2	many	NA	TGTGCCAGCGGGGGGGGGCTGGACAATGAGCAGTTCTTC	CASGGGLDNEQFF
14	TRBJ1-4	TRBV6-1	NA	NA	TGTGCCAGCAGACAGGGTTTGAATAATGAAAAACTGTTTTTT	CASRQGLNNEKLFF
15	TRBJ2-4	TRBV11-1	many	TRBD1	TGTGCCAGCAGCCTTCCCGGACAGGGGTCGGGCATTCAGTACTTC	CASSLPGQGSGIQYF
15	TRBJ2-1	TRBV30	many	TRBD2	TGTGCCTGGAGTGTAGCGGGAGTCCTGGACAATGAGCAGTTCTTC	CAWSVAGVLDNEQFF
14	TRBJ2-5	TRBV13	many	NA	TGTGCCAGCAGCTTAGCTCTAGCTAAGGAGACCCAGTACTTC	CASSLALAKETQYF
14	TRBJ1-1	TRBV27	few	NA	TGTGCCAGCAGCAGATGGGAGGGGGTCACTGAAGCTTTCTTT	CASSRWEGVTEAFF
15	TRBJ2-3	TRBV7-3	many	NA	TGTGCCAGCAGCCCCCAGAGTCATACTACAGATACGCAGTATTTT	CASSPQSHTTDTQYF
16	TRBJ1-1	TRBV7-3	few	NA	TGTGCCAGCAGCTTAATCGGAAGGAGCCTGCACACTGAAGCTTTCTTT	CASSLIGRSLHTEAFF
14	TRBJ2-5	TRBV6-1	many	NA	TGTGCCAGCAGTTCTAGCAGTACTAAAGAGACCCAGTACTTC	CASSSSSTKETQYF
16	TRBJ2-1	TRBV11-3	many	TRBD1	TGTGCCAGCAGCTTAGGACAGGGGGCGTCGCGGAATGAGCAGTTCTTC	CASSLGQGASRNEQFF
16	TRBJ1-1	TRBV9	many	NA	TGTGCCAGCAGCGTTGTCGGCGGTCCGCTGAACACTGAAGCTTTCTTT	CASSVVGGPLNTEAFF
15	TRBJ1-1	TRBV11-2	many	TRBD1	TGTGCCAGCAGCTTATGGGTGACAGGGGACACTGAAGCTTTCTTT	CASSLWVTGDTEAFF
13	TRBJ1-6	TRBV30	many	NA	TGTGCCTGGAGTGACTCCCAAGGCTCACCCCTCCACTTT	CAWSDSQGSPLHF
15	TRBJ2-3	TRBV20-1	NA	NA	TGCAGTGCTGGGTCCGGGGTCTTTAGCACAGATACGCAGTATTTT	CSAGSGVFSTDTQYF
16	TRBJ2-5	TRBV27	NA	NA	TGTGCCAGCAGTTTAGGCCTCGGACGAGGGCAAGAGACCCAGTACTTC	CASSLGLGRGQETQYF
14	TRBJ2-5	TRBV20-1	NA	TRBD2	TGCAGTGCCGGAGGTGGACTAGTAGGCGAGACCCAGTACTTC	CSAGGGLVGETQYF
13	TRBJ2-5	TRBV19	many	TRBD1	TGTGCCAGTACGACAGGGACCCAAGAGACCCAGTACTTC	CASTTGTQETQYF
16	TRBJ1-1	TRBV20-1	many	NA	TGCAGTGCTTCCAGACGGGGGCGCGAGGGGAACACTGAAGCTTTCTTT	CSASRRGREGNTEAFF
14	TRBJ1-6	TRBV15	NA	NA	TGTGCCACCAGCAGAGAAAGAGGGTTTTCACCCCTCCACTTT	CATSRERGFSPLHF